The sequence of this T cell receptor beta chain was determined in a study of blood T cells in healthy people across ages. There are 13 residues in the CDR3. The germline CDR1 and CDR2 sequences are KGHSH and LQKENI. Trimming pared 4 bases from V and 7 bases from J, leaving 11 bases between. Through a sample-barcoded 5' primer and a J-beta primer mix, a second PCR was run for roughly 7 to 11 cycles. Each cDNA molecule was tagged by a template-switch adaptor that had 12 random nucleotides. TCRdb re-analysed the 5' RACE reads in MiXCR, keeping a single row per CDR3 protein. Of approximately 800,000 distinct CDR3 sequences listed, 50% to 65% were seen once; the top ten hold under 50%. Donors ranged from roughly 6 to 90 years old and were healthy Caucasians in Russia.

The clonotype comes from an elderly man in good health. V gene TRBV18 combines with J gene TRBJ1-3; D possibly corresponds to TRBD1 (5 bases). The specimen was blood. This chain's CDR3 is CASSQDSYNTIYF. DNA of the CDR3: TGTGCCAGCTCACAAGACAGTTACAACACCATATATTTT.